This TCR beta chain came from a study of T cell repertoires in cytomegalovirus infection. Study context: A matching HLA type, together with CMV infection, was signaled by public TCR beta signatures.

CDR1 and CDR2 (germline): SGHTA, FQGNSA. The V segment lost 5 bases and the J segment 2 bases; nucleotides outside the gene matches: 13. The CDR3 loop spans 17 amino acids. Notes on this clonotype: Its antigen is not identified.

TCRdb recomputed calls from the reads with MiXCR, one row per CDR3 protein. The profile shows 450,000 to 650,000 distinct CDR3 sequences, around two fifths of them singletons. This clonotype originated in a human donor in good health (CMV status not recorded). Some clones in this sample may be carry-over from other donors' samples. Source: cultured PBMCs, taken from culture after CMV antigen stimulation. The chain links TRBV7-2 to TRBJ2-3; TRBD2 aligns across 7 bases. CDR3 loop: CASSPTRGGPYTDTQYF. The CDR3 nucleotides read TGTGCCAGCAGCCCTACGAGGGGAGGGCCCTACACAGATACGCAGTATTTT.